This TCR beta chain was documented in a study of blood T cell repertoires in COVID-19. Study context: Samples taken during acute and convalescent COVID-19 were collected in the United States, Italy and Spain.

Trimming took 5 bases from V and 8 from J, leaving 24 bases between them. Germline loops: CDR1 SGHVS, CDR2 FNYEAQ. This CDR3 is built from 17 residues. Source study methods: Estimation of nucleated cell counts relied on the amplification of reference gene primers. Assay used: immunoSEQ multiplex PCR; TCRdb lists only in-frame clones, some missing. V, J and clone size are those of that table, while D and trimming were read from the DNA. The data show about 50,000 clones, with about 76% seen just once and more than 20% held by the top ten. The J gene is TRBJ2-2, the V gene TRBV7-6; D is possibly TRBD1 (5 bases). Sequenced input: peripheral blood. The clonotype originates from a man between 50 and 59 years old with active or convalescent COVID-19. CDR3 in amino acids: CASSDPQGLIGSGELFF. The CDR3 nucleotides read TGTGCCAGCAGCGATCCTCAGGGCCTAATTGGGTCTGGGGAGCTGTTTTTT.